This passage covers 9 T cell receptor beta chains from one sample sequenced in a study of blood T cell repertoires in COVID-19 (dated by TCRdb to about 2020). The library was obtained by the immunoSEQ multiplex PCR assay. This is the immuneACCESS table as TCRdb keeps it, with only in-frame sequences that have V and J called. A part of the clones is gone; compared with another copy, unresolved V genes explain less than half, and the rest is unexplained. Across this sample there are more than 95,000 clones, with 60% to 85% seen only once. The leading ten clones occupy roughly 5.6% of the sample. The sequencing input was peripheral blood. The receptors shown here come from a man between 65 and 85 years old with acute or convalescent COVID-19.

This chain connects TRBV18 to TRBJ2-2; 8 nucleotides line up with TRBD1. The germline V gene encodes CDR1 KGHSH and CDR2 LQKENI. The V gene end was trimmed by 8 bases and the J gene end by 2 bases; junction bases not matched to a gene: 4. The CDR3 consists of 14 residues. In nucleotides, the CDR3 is TGTGCCAGCCGACAGGGGAGAAACACCGGGGAGCTGTTTTTT. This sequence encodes CASRQGRNTGELFF.

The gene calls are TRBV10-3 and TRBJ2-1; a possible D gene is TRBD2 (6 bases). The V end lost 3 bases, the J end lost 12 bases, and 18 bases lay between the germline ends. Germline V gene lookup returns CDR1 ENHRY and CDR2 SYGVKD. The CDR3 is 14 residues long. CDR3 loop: CAISDGQPGSGQFF. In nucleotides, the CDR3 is TGTGCCATCAGTGACGGGCAACCCGGGAGCGGGCAGTTCTTC.

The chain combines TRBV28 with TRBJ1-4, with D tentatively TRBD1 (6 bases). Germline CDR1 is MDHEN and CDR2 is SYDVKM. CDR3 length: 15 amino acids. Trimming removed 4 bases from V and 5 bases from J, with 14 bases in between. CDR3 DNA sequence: TGTGCCAGCAGTTCCCCCGGGACAAAGAATGAAAAACTGTTTTTT. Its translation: CASSSPGTKNEKLFF. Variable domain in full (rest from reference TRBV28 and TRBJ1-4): DVKVTQSSRYLVKRTGEKVFLECVQDMDHENMFWYRQDPGLGLRLIYFSYDVKMKEKGDIPEGYSVSREKKERFSLILESASTNQTSMYLCASSSPGTKNEKLFFGSGTQLSVL.

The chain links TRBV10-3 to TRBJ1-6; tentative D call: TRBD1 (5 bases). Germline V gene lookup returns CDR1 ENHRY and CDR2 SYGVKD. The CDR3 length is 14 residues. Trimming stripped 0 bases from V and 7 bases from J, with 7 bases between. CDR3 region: CAISESGGNSPLHF. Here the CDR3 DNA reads TGTGCCATCAGTGAGTCCGGGGGGAATTCACCCCTCCACTTT.

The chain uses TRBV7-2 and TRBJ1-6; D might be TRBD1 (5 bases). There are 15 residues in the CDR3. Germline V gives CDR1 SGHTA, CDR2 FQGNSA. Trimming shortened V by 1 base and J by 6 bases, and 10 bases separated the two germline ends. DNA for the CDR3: TGTGCCAGCAGCTTAGGGCCAGGGCGTAATTCACCCCTCCACTTT. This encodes CASSLGPGRNSPLHF.

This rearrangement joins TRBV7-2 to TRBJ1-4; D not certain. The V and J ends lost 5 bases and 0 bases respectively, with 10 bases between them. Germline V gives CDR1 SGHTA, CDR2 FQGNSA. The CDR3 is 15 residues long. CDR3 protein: CASSLTSATNEKLFF. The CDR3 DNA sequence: TGTGCCAGCAGCCTTACTAGTGCAACTAATGAAAAACTGTTTTTT.

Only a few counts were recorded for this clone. CDR3 region: CASSGQGASTDTQYF. CDR3 bases: TGTGCCAGCAGCGGACAGGGGGCCAGCACAGATACGCAGTATTTT. The chain has TRBV9 and TRBJ2-3, with 10 bases lining up with TRBD1. J gave up 0 bases and V 3 bases, and 1 base lay outside the gene matches. Looked up from germline, CDR1 is SGDLS and CDR2 is YYNGEE. The CDR3 length is 15 residues.

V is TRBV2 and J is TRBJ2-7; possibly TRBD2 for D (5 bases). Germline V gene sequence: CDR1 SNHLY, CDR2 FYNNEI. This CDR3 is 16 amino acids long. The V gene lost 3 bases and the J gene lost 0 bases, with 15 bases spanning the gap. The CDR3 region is CASSESHWESSYEQYF. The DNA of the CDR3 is TGTGCCAGCAGTGAGTCCCACTGGGAGAGCTCCTACGAGCAGTACTTC.

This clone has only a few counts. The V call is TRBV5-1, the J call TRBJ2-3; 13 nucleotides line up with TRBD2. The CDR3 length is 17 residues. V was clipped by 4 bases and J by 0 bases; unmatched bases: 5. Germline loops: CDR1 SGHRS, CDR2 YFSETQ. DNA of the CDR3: TGCGCCAGCAGCAAGGGACTAGCGGGGTCTAGCACAGATACGCAGTATTTT. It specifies CASSKGLAGSSTDTQYF.